This T cell receptor (beta chain) was captured by sequencing in a study of tumor-infiltrating lymphocytes in primary liver carcinoma. Study-wide context: Patients underwent resection of primary liver carcinoma. The study enrolled male and female patients aged 30 to 69 years. Staged T1-T3 N0M0, the tumors had sizes that ranged from roughly 4.2 to 10 cm across.

The authors took blood RNA from unsorted whole blood and also extracted germline DNA. With a constant-region primer, TCR beta cDNA was made from around 530 ng of total RNA. Three nested multiplex PCR rounds, a slightly modified ARM-PCR, produced the libraries for TCR beta. Each of the first two PCR rounds ran approximately 9 cycles with TRBV1-TRBV30 forward and C-beta reverse primers. TCRdb fed the multiplex PCR reads into MiXCR, producing one record per CDR3 protein. The data show about 180,000 distinct CDR3 sequences, 50% to 75% seen once. The CDR3 runs 17 residues. Germline V CDR1 and CDR2: SEHNR, FQNEAQ (reference sequence). With 3 bases clipped from V and 4 bases from J, the junction kept 7 bases outside the gene matches.

The sequencing sample was made of peripheral blood. The V and J genes are TRBV7-9 and TRBJ2-5; 14 bases agree with TRBD2. This receptor was obtained from a man aged 40-49 years with primary liver carcinoma and hepatitis B virus infection. Here the CDR3 DNA reads TGTGCCAGCAGCTTCCCCGGACTAGCGGGAGGATCAGAGACCCAGTACTTC. It translates to CASSFPGLAGGSETQYF.